The source of this T cell receptor (beta chain) is a study of control samples from healthy donors and cancer patients. Sequenced by immunoSEQ multiplex PCR; TCRdb stores in-frame clones only, minus some. Seen here are 50,000 to 75,000 clones, around 90% observed once, and the top ten hold over 5%. This CDR3 has 14 amino acids. CDR1 is ENHRY and CDR2 is SYGVKD in the germline V gene. Trimming left V 7 bases short and J 3 bases short, with 15 bases between. The gene calls are TRBV10-3 and TRBJ1-1, with a weak D call TRBD1 (6 bases). The sequence derives from a man in his sixties with colorectal cancer. What was sequenced was PBMCs. In nucleotides, the CDR3 is TGTGCCATCAAGTCAGGGGCGGTTGACACTGAAGCTTTCTTT. Its translation: CAIKSGAVDTEAFF.